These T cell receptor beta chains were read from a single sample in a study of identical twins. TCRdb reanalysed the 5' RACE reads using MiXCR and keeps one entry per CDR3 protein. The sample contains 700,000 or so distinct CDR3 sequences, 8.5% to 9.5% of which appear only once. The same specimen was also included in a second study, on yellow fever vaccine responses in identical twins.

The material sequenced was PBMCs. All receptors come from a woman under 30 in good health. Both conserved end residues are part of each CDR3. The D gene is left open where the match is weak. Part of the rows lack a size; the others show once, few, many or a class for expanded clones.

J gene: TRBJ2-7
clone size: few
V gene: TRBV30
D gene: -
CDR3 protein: CAWSGSAYEQYF
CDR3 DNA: TGTGCCTGGAGTGGTAGCGCCTACGAGCAGTACTTC

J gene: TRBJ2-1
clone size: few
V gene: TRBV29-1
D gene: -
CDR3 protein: CSVGRHDNEQFF
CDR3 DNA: TGCAGCGTTGGCAGGCACGACAATGAGCAGTTCTTC

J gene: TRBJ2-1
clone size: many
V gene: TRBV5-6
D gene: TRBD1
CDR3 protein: CASSLGQGDLRDEQFF
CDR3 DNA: TGTGCCAGCAGCCTCGGACAGGGTGATCTTAGGGATGAGCAGTTCTTC

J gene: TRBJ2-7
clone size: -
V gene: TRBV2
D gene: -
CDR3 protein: CASRESEAPLSEQYF
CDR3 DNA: TGTGCCAGCAGAGAGTCCGAGGCCCCCTTGTCTGAGCAGTACTTC

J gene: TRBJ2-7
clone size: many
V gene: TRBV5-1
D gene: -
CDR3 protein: CASSLEDVGKQYF
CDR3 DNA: TGCGCCAGCAGCTTGGAGGACGTGGGCAAGCAGTACTTC

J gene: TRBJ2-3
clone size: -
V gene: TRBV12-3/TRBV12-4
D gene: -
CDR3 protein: CASEAGSDTQYF
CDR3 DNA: TGTGCCAGCGAGGCAGGGTCAGATACGCAGTATTTT

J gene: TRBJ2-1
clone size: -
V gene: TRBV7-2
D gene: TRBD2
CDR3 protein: CASSTTSGSEQFF
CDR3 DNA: TGTGCCAGCAGCACCACTAGCGGGAGTGAGCAGTTCTTC

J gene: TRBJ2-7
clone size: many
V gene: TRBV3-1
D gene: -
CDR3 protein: CASSTGDSRTYEQYF
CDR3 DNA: TGTGCCAGCAGCACCGGGGACTCCCGCACCTACGAGCAGTACTTC

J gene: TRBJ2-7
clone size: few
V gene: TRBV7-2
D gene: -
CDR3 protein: CASSFKQALNSYEQYF
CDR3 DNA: TGTGCCAGCAGCTTCAAGCAAGCCCTAAATTCCTACGAGCAGTACTTC

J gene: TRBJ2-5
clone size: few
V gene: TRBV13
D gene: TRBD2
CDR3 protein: CASSSLAEVETQYF
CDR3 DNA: TGTGCCAGCAGCTCCCTAGCGGAGGTAGAGACCCAGTACTTC

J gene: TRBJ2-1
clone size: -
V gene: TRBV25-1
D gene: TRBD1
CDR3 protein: CASSEGGQGALYEQFF
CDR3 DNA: TGTGCCAGCAGTGAAGGAGGGCAGGGGGCTTTATATGAGCAGTTCTTC

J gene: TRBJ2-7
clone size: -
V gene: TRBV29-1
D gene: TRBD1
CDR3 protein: CSVPLQGVLGEQYF
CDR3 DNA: TGCAGCGTTCCTTTACAGGGGGTTCTGGGGGAGCAGTACTTC

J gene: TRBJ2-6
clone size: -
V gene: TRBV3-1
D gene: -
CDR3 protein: CASSQEIEISGANVLTF
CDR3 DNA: TGTGCCAGCAGCCAAGAAATAGAAATCTCTGGGGCCAACGTCCTGACTTTC

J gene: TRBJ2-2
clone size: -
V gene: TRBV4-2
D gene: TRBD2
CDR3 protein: CASSYGTSGNTGELFF
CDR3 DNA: TGTGCCAGCAGCTATGGGACTAGCGGCAACACCGGGGAGCTGTTTTTT

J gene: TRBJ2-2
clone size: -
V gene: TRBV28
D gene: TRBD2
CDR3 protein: CASSTYSGKGAGELFF
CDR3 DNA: TGTGCCAGCAGCACCTATAGCGGGAAGGGGGCCGGGGAGCTGTTTTTT

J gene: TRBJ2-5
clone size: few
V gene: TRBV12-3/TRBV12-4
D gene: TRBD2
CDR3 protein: CASLAGGEETQYF
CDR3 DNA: TGTGCCAGCCTAGCGGGGGGAGAAGAGACCCAGTACTTC

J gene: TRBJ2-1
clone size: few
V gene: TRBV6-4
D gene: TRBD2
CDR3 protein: CASSTSGGNFQSSYNEQFF
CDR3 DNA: TGTGCCAGCAGTACTAGCGGGGGTAACTTCCAAAGCTCCTACAATGAGCAGTTCTTC

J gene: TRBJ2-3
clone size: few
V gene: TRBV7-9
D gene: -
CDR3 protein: CTSWGGEDTQYF
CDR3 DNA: TGTACCTCGTGGGGGGGCGAAGATACGCAGTATTTT

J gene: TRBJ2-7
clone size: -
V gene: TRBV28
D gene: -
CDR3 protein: CASKQPISYEQYF
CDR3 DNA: TGTGCCAGCAAACAGCCCATCTCCTACGAGCAGTACTTC

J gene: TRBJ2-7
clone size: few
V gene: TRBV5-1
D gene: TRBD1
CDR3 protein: CASSLFGQGPYEQYF
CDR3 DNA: TGCGCCAGCAGCTTGTTTGGACAGGGGCCCTACGAGCAGTACTTC

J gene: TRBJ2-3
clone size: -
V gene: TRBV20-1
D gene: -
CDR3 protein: CSARDPRGGDTQYF
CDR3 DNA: TGCAGTGCTAGAGACCCAAGGGGCGGGGATACGCAGTATTTT

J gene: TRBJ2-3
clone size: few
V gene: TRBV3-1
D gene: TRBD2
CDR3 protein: CASSQGRAAGVKDTQYF
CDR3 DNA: TGTGCCAGCAGCCAAGGCCGCGCAGCGGGAGTAAAAGATACGCAGTATTTT

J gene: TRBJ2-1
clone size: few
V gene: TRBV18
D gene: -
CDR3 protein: CASSPPASNYNEQFF
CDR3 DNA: TGTGCCAGCTCACCACCGGCTAGCAACTACAATGAGCAGTTCTTC

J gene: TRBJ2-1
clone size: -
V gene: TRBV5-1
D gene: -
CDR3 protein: CASSWGSYYNEQFF
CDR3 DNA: TGCGCCAGCAGTTGGGGTTCTTACTACAATGAGCAGTTCTTC

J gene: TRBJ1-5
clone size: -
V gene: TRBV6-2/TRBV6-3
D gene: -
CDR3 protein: CASSYGGKGNQPQHF
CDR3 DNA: TGTGCCAGCAGTTACGGGGGTAAGGGCAATCAGCCCCAGCATTTT

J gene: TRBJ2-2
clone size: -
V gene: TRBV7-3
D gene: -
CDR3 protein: CASGTSGELFF
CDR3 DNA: TGTGCCAGCGGGACTTCCGGGGAGCTGTTTTTT

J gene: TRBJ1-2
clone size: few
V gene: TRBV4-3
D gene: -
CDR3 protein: CASSQDKFINYGYTF
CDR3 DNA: TGCGCCAGCAGCCAAGATAAATTTATCAACTATGGCTACACCTTC

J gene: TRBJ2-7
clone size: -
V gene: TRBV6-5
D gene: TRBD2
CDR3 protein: CASISGRVGEQYF
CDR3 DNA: TGTGCCAGCATTAGCGGGAGGGTTGGCGAGCAGTACTTC

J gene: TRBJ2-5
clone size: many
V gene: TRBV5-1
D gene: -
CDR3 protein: CASSLESETQYF
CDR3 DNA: TGCGCCAGCAGCTTGGAATCAGAGACCCAGTACTTC

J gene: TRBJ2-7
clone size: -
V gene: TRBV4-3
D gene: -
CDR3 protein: CASSQGFGGWEQYF
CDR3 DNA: TGCGCCAGCAGCCAAGGTTTCGGGGGATGGGAGCAGTACTTC

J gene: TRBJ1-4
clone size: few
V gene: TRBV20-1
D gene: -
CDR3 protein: CSARSVGLGEKLFF
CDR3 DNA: TGCAGTGCTAGATCGGTGGGGCTTGGCGAAAAACTGTTTTTT